These 20 T cell receptor beta chains were all obtained from the same sample, sequenced in a study of blood T cell repertoires in COVID-19. The protocol was immunoSEQ multiplex PCR, while the TCRdb copy is restricted to in-frame clones and leaves out a portion. The sample carries fewer than 300,000 clones, 85% to 90% recorded once. The sample taken for sequencing was peripheral blood. These receptors were taken from a man in his thirties or forties with acute or convalescent COVID-19.

The chain links TRBV11-2 to TRBJ2-1; the D gene is possibly TRBD1 (6 bases). V was pared by 5 bases and J by 3 bases, with 8 bases between. CDR1 and CDR2 (germline): SGHAT, FQNNGV. CDR3 length equals 13 residues. The CDR3 sequence: CASSRQVYNEQFF. In DNA form, the CDR3 reads TGTGCCAGCAGCCGACAGGTCTACAATGAGCAGTTCTTC.

CDR3 residues: CASRPGQAENEKLFF. The CDR3, as DNA: TGTGCCAGCAGACCCGGACAGGCAGAAAATGAAAAACTGTTTTTT. The chain joins TRBV7-9 to TRBJ1-4, with 7 positions matching TRBD1. V was clipped by 6 bases and J by 5 bases; unmatched bases: 9. This CDR3 is built from 15 residues. Germline V gene lookup returns CDR1 SEHNR and CDR2 FQNEAQ (reference sequence).

In its sample, this clone was seen a few times. This chain uses TRBV2 with TRBJ1-5; 12 nucleotides align to TRBD1. The V gene end was trimmed by 5 bases and the J gene end by 1 base; junction bases not matched to a gene: 3. The CDR3 is made up of 16 amino acids. Germline CDR1 reads SNHLY; CDR2 reads FYNNEI. Here the CDR3 DNA reads TGTGCCAGCAGTCCCGGGACAGGGGGCAGCAATCAGCCCCAGCATTTT. Its translation: CASSPGTGGSNQPQHF.

The CDR3 loop reads CASSIIREGRSNQPQHF. CDR3 sequence (DNA): TGTGCCAGTAGTATAATAAGGGAGGGTAGAAGCAATCAGCCCCAGCATTTT. V and J are TRBV19 and TRBJ1-5; no definite D call. This CDR3 is built from 17 residues. The germline CDR1 and CDR2 sequences are LNHDA and SQIVND (reference sequence). The V end lost 2 bases, the J end lost 1 base, and 15 bases lay between the germline ends. The full variable domain, completed using reference TRBV19 and TRBJ1-5, is DGGITQSPKYLFRKEGQNVTLSCEQNLNHDAMYWYRQDPGQGLRLIYYSQIVNDFQKGDIAEGYSVSREKKESFPLTVTSAQKNPTAFYLCASSIIREGRSNQPQHFGDGTRLSIL.

The rearrangement links TRBV6-5 to TRBJ1-2; 8 bases align to TRBD1. Germline CDR1 reads MNHEY; CDR2 reads SVGAGI. The CDR3 runs 15 residues. J was trimmed by 2 bases and V by 4 bases; bases with no gene match: 6. CDR3 DNA: TGTGCCAGCAGTTTCAGGGGGCGCGGGAACTATGGCTACACCTTC. Its protein product is CASSFRGRGNYGYTF.

This clone was found once. The chain uses TRBV20-1 and TRBJ1-4; possibly TRBD1 for D (5 bases). CDR3 length: 11 amino acids. The germline V gene has CDR1 DFQATT and CDR2 SNEGSKA (reference sequence). Trimming stripped 5 bases from V and 8 bases from J, with 9 bases between. The CDR3 DNA follows: TGCAGTGCTGCGGGGGGGGAAAAACTGTTTTTT. Its protein is CSAAGGEKLFF.

The chain recombines TRBV6-2 or TRBV6-3 with TRBJ2-1, with 11 bases fitting TRBD2. Germline values: CDR1 MNHEY, CDR2 SVGEGT. The CDR3 is 15 residues long. Losses at the gene ends were 2 bases for V and 6 bases for J; bases not matched to a gene: 3. The CDR3 is CASSYELAGANEQFF. In nucleotides, the CDR3 is TGTGCCAGCAGTTACGAACTAGCGGGGGCCAATGAGCAGTTCTTC.

The rearrangement links TRBV7-9 to TRBJ1-2, with D perhaps matching TRBD1 (6 bases). The V gene lost 1 base and the J gene lost 0 bases, with 18 bases spanning the gap. There are 18 residues in the CDR3. The germline V gene encodes CDR1 SEHNR and CDR2 FQNEAQ (reference sequence). The CDR3, as DNA: TGTGCCAGCAGCTTAGGAGACGCATGGACAGTAGCTAACTATGGCTACACCTTC. Its protein product is CASSLGDAWTVANYGYTF.

The rearrangement links TRBV14 to TRBJ2-4; 8 positions match TRBD1. The CDR3 is 14 residues long. V gave up 4 bases and J gave up 7 bases; unmatched junction bases: 6. Germline lookup yields CDR1 SGHDN and CDR2 FVKESK. This CDR3 reads CASSPSGGRNIQYF. Here the CDR3 DNA reads TGTGCCAGCAGCCCCTCAGGGGGCAGGAACATTCAGTACTTC. Supplemented by reference TRBV14 and TRBJ2-4, the full variable domain reads EAGVTQFPSHSVIEKGQTVTLRCDPISGHDNLYWYRRVMGKEIKFLLHFVKESKQDESGMPNNRFLAERTGGTYSTLKVQPAELEDSGVYFCASSPSGGRNIQYFGAGTRLSVL.

This chain uses TRBV27 with TRBJ1-5; D ambiguous. Germline CDR1 MNHEY, CDR2 SMNVEV (reference sequence). The CDR3 is 13 residues long. V lost 3 bases and J 7 bases, leaving 10 bases between the germline ends. The CDR3 nucleotides are TGTGCCAGCAGTTTCCTGGGAGTCCAGCCCCAGCATTTT. Translation gives CASSFLGVQPQHF.

This chain joins TRBV5-8 and TRBJ1-5; D remains unclear. Germline V gives CDR1 SGHTS, CDR2 YDEGEE. V dropped 1 base and J dropped 3 bases, with 17 bases sitting between them. The CDR3 consists of 17 residues. CDR3 sequence (DNA): TGTGCCAGCAGCTTGTTATCTTCAGCGCAACCCAATCAGCCCCAGCATTTT. It encodes CASSLLSSAQPNQPQHF.

The chain carries TRBV6-5 and TRBJ1-4, with 9 bases matching TRBD1. V lost 5 bases, J lost 5 bases, and 6 bases stayed unmatched. CDR3 length: 15 residues. Germline V gives CDR1 MNHEY, CDR2 SVGAGI. CDR3 DNA sequence: TGTGCCAGCAGTCCCGCCGGACAGGGGAATGAAAAACTGTTTTTT. This codes for CASSPAGQGNEKLFF.

This rearrangement joins TRBV27 to TRBJ1-1; weak D call: TRBD1 (6 bases). The CDR3 totals 16 residues. Germline loops: CDR1 MNHEY, CDR2 SMNVEV (reference sequence). V was pared by 6 bases and J by 4 bases, with 21 bases between. CDR3 sequence reads: CASRYRPQGPITEAFF. Written as DNA, the CDR3 is TGTGCCAGCAGATACCGACCACAGGGACCTATCACTGAAGCTTTCTTT.

This clone has just one count. V usage is TRBV28 and J usage is TRBJ1-5, with a possible D match to TRBD1 (5 bases). Germline loops: CDR1 MDHEN, CDR2 SYDVKM. The CDR3 has 13 residues. The ends were cut back, 7 bases at V and 2 bases at J, with 9 bases in the middle. The CDR3: CASIVRGNQPQHF. CDR3 sequence (DNA): TGTGCCAGCATCGTCAGGGGCAATCAGCCCCAGCATTTT.

This sequence joins TRBV3-1 (or the pseudogene TRBV3-2) and TRBJ1-1, with D unclear. V was pared by 7 bases and J by 0 bases, with 9 bases between. The germline gives CDR1 LGHDT, CDR2 YNNKEL (reference sequence). The CDR3 is 13 amino acids. DNA of the CDR3: TGTGCCAGCACGAAACTCGTGAACACTGAAGCTTTCTTT. Protein sequence: CASTKLVNTEAFF.

The chain is built from TRBV18 and TRBJ2-2; 7 bases agree with TRBD1. The J segment lost 0 bases and the V segment lost 8 bases, leaving 9 bases of the junction unmatched. Per the germline V gene, CDR1 is KGHSH and CDR2 is LQKENI. CDR3 size: 16 residues. CDR3 region: CASPGGRATNTGELFF. The CDR3 nucleotides read TGTGCCAGCCCAGGGGGACGGGCGACGAACACCGGGGAGCTGTTTTTT.

The chain uses TRBV19 and TRBJ1-1; tentative D call: TRBD1 (6 bases). With 5 bases removed from V and 5 bases from J, the gap between germline ends came to 21 bases. The CDR3 contains 16 residues. Per germline, CDR1 LNHDA and CDR2 SQIVND (reference sequence). The CDR3 sequence is CASSPQGRTKYTEAFF. The CDR3, as DNA: TGTGCCAGTAGTCCACAGGGACGGACGAAGTATACTGAAGCTTTCTTT.

This clone was recorded only once. The chain carries TRBV28 and TRBJ1-6, with D perhaps TRBD1 (6 bases). The CDR3 runs 15 residues. Per the germline V gene, CDR1 is MDHEN and CDR2 is SYDVKM. Trimming shortened V by 2 bases and J by 9 bases, and 14 bases separated the two germline ends. CDR3 nucleotides: TGTGCCAGCAGTTTACCCCACAGGGTGCGTTCACCCCTCCACTTT. Translating gives CASSLPHRVRSPLHF.

J is TRBJ1-5 and V is TRBV12-3 or TRBV12-4; D uncertain. The V and J ends lost 5 bases and 4 bases respectively, with 6 bases between them. This CDR3 has 12 amino acids. The CDR3, as DNA: TGTGCCAGCAGTGCGGGGAATCAGCCCCAGCATTTT. Translating gives CASSAGNQPQHF.

The rearrangement joins TRBV2 to TRBJ1-1; D remains unclear. The CDR3 covers 14 residues. Germline-derived CDR1 and CDR2 are SNHLY and FYNNEI. V was clipped by 5 bases and J by 0 bases, with 10 bases between them. In DNA, the CDR3 is TGTGCCAGCAGTTCAGGCGGGATGAACACTGAAGCTTTCTTT. The encoded protein is CASSSGGMNTEAFF. The full variable domain, rest sourced from reference TRBV2 and TRBJ1-1, is EPEVTQTPSHQVTQMGQEVILRCVPISNHLYFYWYRQILGQKVEFLVSFYNNEISEKSEIFDDQFSVERPDGSNFTLKIRSTKLEDSAMYFCASSSGGMNTEAFFGQGTRLTVV.